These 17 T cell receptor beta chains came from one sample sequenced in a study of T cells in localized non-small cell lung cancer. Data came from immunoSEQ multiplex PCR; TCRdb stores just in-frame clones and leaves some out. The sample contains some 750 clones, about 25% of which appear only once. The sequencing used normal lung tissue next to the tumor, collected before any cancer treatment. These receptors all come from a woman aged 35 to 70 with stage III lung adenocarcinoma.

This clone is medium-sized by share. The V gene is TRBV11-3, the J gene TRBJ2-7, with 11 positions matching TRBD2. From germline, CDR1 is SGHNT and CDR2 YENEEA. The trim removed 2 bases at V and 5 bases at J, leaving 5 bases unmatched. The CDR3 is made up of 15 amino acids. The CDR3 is CASSLLAGGRDEQYF. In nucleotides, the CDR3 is TGTGCCAGCAGCTTACTAGCGGGAGGTCGCGACGAGCAGTACTTC.

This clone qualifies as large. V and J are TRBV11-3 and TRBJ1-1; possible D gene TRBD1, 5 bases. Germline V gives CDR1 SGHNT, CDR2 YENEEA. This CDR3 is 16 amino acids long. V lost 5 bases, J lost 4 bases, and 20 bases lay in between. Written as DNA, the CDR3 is TGTGCCAGCAGCCGTGGGATAGTCGACAGTGGCACTGAAGCTTTCTTT. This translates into CASSRGIVDSGTEAFF.

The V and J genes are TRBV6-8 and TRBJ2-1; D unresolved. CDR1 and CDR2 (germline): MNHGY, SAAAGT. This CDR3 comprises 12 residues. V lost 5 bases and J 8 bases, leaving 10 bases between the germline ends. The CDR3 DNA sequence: TGTGCCAGCAGTATAGAGATCGATGAGCAGTTCTTC. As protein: CASSIEIDEQFF.

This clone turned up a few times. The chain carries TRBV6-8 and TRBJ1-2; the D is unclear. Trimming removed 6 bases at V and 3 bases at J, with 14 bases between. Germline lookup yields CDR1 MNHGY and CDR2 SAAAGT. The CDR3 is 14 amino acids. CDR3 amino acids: CASSTLEGHYGYTF. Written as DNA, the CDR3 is TGTGCCAGCAGCACCCTAGAAGGGCACTATGGCTACACCTTC.

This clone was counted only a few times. CDR3 in amino acids: CASSLLGGYDEQFF. The CDR3 bases are TGTGCCAGCAGCCTCCTCGGAGGGTACGATGAGCAGTTCTTC. This rearrangement joins TRBV11-3 to TRBJ2-1; D is possibly TRBD2 (6 bases). The CDR3 is 14 residues long. V lost 5 bases and J 8 bases, leaving 16 bases between the germline ends. Germline lookup yields CDR1 SGHNT and CDR2 YENEEA.

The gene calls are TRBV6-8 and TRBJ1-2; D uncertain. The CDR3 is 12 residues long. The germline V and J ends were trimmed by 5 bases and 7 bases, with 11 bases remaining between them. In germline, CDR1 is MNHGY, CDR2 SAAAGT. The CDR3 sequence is CASSQGLGGYTF. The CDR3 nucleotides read TGTGCCAGCAGTCAAGGACTGGGTGGCTACACCTTC.

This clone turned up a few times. CDR3 in DNA: TGTGCCAGCAGCTCCAAGTTGGGACTGGAAAAACTGTTTTTT. Translation: CASSSKLGLEKLFF. The chain has TRBV11-3 and TRBJ1-4; D might be TRBD1 (5 bases). The CDR3 spans 14 residues. Germline loops: CDR1 SGHNT, CDR2 YENEEA. Trimming removed 4 bases at V and 8 bases at J, with 14 bases between. The entire variable domain, with the rest obtained from reference TRBV11-3 and TRBJ1-4, is as follows: EAGVVQSPRYKIIEKKQPVAFWCNPISGHNTLYWYLQNLGQGPELLIRYENEEAVDDSQLPKDRFSAERLKGVDSTLKIQPAELGDSAVYLCASSSKLGLEKLFFGSGTQLSVL.

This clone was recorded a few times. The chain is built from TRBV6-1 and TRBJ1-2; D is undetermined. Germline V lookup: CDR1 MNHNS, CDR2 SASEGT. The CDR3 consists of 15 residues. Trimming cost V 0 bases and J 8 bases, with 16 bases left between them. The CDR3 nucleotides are TGTGCCAGCAGTGAAGCTATTTACGGGCCCAGCGGCTACACCTTC. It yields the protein CASSEAIYGPSGYTF.

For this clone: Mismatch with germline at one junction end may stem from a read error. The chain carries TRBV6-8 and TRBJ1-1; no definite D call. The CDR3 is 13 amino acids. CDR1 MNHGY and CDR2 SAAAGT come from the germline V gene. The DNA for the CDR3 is TGTGCCATCAGTCGCCCCGGTGCGACTGAAGCTTTCTTT. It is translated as CAISRPGATEAFF.

Here the CDR3 reads CASSSWTGGIGETQYF. The CDR3 DNA reads TGTGCCAGTAGTTCCTGGACAGGGGGCATTGGAGAGACCCAGTACTTC. The rearrangement uses TRBV19 and TRBJ2-5, with TRBD1 identical over 11 bases. V was pared by 5 bases and J by 4 bases, with 9 bases of the junction left unmatched. In germline, CDR1 is LNHDA, CDR2 SQIVND (reference sequence). The length of the CDR3 is 16 residues.

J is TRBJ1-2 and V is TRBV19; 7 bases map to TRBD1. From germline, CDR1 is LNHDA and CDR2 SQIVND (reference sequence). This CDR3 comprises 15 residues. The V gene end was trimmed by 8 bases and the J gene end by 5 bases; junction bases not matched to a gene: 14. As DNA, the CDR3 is TGTGCCAGTTCCGATGTGTGGCAGGGGGAGTATGGCTACACCTTC. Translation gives CASSDVWQGEYGYTF.

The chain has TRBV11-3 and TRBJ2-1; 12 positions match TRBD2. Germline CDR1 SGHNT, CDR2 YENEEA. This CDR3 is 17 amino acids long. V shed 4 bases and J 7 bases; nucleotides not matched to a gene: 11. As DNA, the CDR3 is TGTGCCAGCAGCTCTCTAGCGGGGGGGGCTCGCGGGAATGAGCAGTTCTTC. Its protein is CASSSLAGGARGNEQFF.

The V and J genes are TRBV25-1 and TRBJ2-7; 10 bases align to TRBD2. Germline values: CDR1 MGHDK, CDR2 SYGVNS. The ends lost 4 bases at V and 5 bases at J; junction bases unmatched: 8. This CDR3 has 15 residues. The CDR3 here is CASSVHLAGANEQYF. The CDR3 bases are TGTGCCAGCAGTGTACACCTAGCGGGAGCTAACGAGCAGTACTTC.

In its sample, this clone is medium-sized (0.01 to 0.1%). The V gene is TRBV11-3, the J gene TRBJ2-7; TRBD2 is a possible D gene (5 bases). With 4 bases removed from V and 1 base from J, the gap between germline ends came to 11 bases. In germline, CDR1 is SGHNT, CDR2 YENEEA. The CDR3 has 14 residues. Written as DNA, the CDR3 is TGTGCCAGCAGCTGGATAAGAGGGTCCTACGAGCAGTACTTC. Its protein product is CASSWIRGSYEQYF.

In DNA form, the CDR3 reads TGTGCCAGCAGCGTATCAACAGGGTCTGAAGCTTTCTTT. It specifies CASSVSTGSEAFF. The V call is TRBV9, the J call TRBJ1-1, with D perhaps matching TRBD1 (6 bases). Germline lookup yields CDR1 SGDLS and CDR2 YYNGEE. The V and J ends lost 1 base and 6 bases respectively, with 10 bases between them. The CDR3 spans 13 residues.

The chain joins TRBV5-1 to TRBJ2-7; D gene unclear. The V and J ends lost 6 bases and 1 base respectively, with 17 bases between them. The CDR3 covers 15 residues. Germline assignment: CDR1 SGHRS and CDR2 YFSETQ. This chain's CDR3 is CASTLVAASSYEQYF. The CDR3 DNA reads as TGCGCCAGCACCCTTGTGGCAGCATCGTCCTACGAGCAGTACTTC.

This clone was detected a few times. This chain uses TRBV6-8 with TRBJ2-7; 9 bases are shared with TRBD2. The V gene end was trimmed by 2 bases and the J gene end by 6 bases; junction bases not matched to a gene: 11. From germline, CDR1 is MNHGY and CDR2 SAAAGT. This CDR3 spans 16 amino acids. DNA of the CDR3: TGTGCCAGCAGTTACCTTGGGACTAGCCGGGGGGTCGAGCAGTACTTC. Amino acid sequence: CASSYLGTSRGVEQYF.